This is a list of T cell receptor beta chains from one sample in a study of blood T cell repertoires in COVID-19. TCRdb keeps only in-frame clones here, not all; method: immunoSEQ multiplex PCR. Among some 150,000 clones, around 76% were seen once, and the ten largest hold 8.4%. What was sequenced was peripheral blood. The source of these receptors is a woman aged 65 to 85 with acute or convalescent COVID-19. CDR3s include the opening cysteine and the closing phenylalanine or tryptophan. A D gene is named only where the DNA matches it firmly. Clone size is stated in some rows and not others, as once, few, many or a class when expanded.

cdr3_nt cdr3_aa clone_size d_call cdr3_length j_call v_call
TGTGCCAGCAGCTACAATACAGGGTTTTTGAACGAGCAGTACTTC CASSYNTGFLNEQYF - - 15 TRBJ2-7 TRBV7-8
TGTGCCAGCTCACCGGAAGGGGCCACTGAAGCTTTCTTT CASSPEGATEAFF - - 13 TRBJ1-1 TRBV18
TGTGCCATCAGTCCGACAGGGGCGAATTCACCCCTCCACTTT CAISPTGANSPLHF - TRBD1 14 TRBJ1-6 TRBV10-3
TGTGCCAGCAGCCGGACAGGGGGCTTTCAGCCCCAGCATTTT CASSRTGGFQPQHF - TRBD1 14 TRBJ1-5 TRBV6-2/TRBV6-3
TGTGCCAGCAGCCAAGAAGTGGGGGGACGCTACACCTTC CASSQEVGGRYTF - - 13 TRBJ1-2 TRBV3-1/TRBV3-2
TGTGCCAGCAGTGGCCGGACTAGCGGGAGGCCCACAGATACGCAGTATTTT CASSGRTSGRPTDTQYF - TRBD2 17 TRBJ2-3 TRBV27
TGCGCCAGCAGCCAGAAGACTAGCGGTATACTTAGCTCCTACAATGAGCAGTTCTTC CASSQKTSGILSSYNEQFF - TRBD2 19 TRBJ2-1 TRBV4-3
TGTGCCAGTAGTATCCCGGGACTGGCCGAGGAGCTGTTTTTT CASSIPGLAEELFF - - 14 TRBJ2-2 TRBV19
TGTGCCTGGAGCCAACCGCGGGCGAGGAATTCACCCCTCCACTTT CAWSQPRARNSPLHF - - 15 TRBJ1-6 TRBV30
TGTGCCGTCGACAGGGATTCACCCCTCCACTTT CAVDRDSPLHF - TRBD1 11 TRBJ1-6 TRBV30
TGCGCCAGCAGCCGGGCCGGGACAGGGGGATCCGGGGAGCTGTTTTTT CASSRAGTGGSGELFF few TRBD1 16 TRBJ2-2 TRBV4-3
TGCGCCAGCAGCCAAGATTGGGCCTCTGGAAACACCATATATTTT CASSQDWASGNTIYF - - 15 TRBJ1-3 TRBV4-3
TGTGCCAGTGGACAGTATAGCAATCAGCCCCAGCATTTT CASGQYSNQPQHF few - 13 TRBJ1-5 TRBV2
TGCGCCAGCAGCCCCCGGACTCTAGCGGGGGGGAAAGATACGCAGTATTTT CASSPRTLAGGKDTQYF - TRBD2 17 TRBJ2-3 TRBV4-3
TGTGCCAGCGGAGGACAGGGTACCTACAATGAGCAGTTCTTC CASGGQGTYNEQFF - TRBD1 14 TRBJ2-1 TRBV2
TGTGCCAGCAGTTACTCGGGCATTTCCTACGAGCAGTACTTC CASSYSGISYEQYF - - 14 TRBJ2-7 TRBV6-5
TGCAGTGCTAGTCGGGACAGGGACGCGGGAGTCTCCTACGAGCAGTACTTC CSASRDRDAGVSYEQYF - TRBD1 17 TRBJ2-7 TRBV20-1
TGCAGTGCTAGTTCCTCCGGGACAGCTACGTCCTATGGCTACACCTTC CSASSSGTATSYGYTF - TRBD1 16 TRBJ1-2 TRBV20-1
TGTGCCAGCAGCCCAGTGGTCGGAGATAGCCACAATGAGCAGTTCTTC CASSPVVGDSHNEQFF - - 16 TRBJ2-1 TRBV7-2
TGTGCCAGCAGCCGACGACTAGCGGGGGGGCTGGGGTACGAGCAGTACTTC CASSRRLAGGLGYEQYF few TRBD2 17 TRBJ2-7 TRBV4-2
TGTGCCAGCAGTTTATTAGACAGAGACAATCAGCCCCAGCATTTT CASSLLDRDNQPQHF once - 15 TRBJ1-5 TRBV28
TGTGCCAGCAGCGTGGGACTAGCGGGGGACGGTCAATCGCAGTATTTT CASSVGLAGDGQSQYF - TRBD2 16 TRBJ2-3 TRBV9
TGTGCCAGCAGCTACACTACGGGACAGGGAATAGGGAAACTGTTTTTT CASSYTTGQGIGKLFF - TRBD1 16 TRBJ1-4 TRBV5-4
TGTGCCAGCTCACTAGCTGCTGGGGCCAACGTCCTGACTTTC CASSLAAGANVLTF - - 14 TRBJ2-6 TRBV18
TGTGCCAGCTCACCCCGAGGTGGAGAGCAGTACTTC CASSPRGGEQYF - - 12 TRBJ2-7 TRBV18
TGCGCCAGCAGCCAAGATATCGGGGAGGGAAGTCAGCCCCAGCATTTT CASSQDIGEGSQPQHF - - 16 TRBJ1-5 TRBV4-3
TGTGCCAGCTCACCACCGAAAGGGGTAAGTGGAAACACCATATATTTT CASSPPKGVSGNTIYF - - 16 TRBJ1-3 TRBV18
TGTGCCACCAGCGGCGGAGATCGGGGGGGAAACTCCTACGAGCAGTACTTC CATSGGDRGGNSYEQYF - TRBD2 17 TRBJ2-7 TRBV15
TGTGCCAGCAGCTTAGCGGGGACTAGCGGGTTCTTC CASSLAGTSGFF - TRBD2 12 TRBJ2-1 TRBV7-9
TGTGCCACGAAGAAGACAGGGGGCGAGGAGACCCAGTACTTC CATKKTGGEETQYF - TRBD1 14 TRBJ2-5 TRBV6-5
TGCGCCAGCAGCTTATCCCCGGCCTACAATGAGCAGTTCTTC CASSLSPAYNEQFF - - 14 TRBJ2-1 TRBV5-1
TGTGCCAGCAGTGTGCTAGCGGGGTCGAACACCGGGGAGCTGTTTTTT CASSVLAGSNTGELFF few TRBD2 16 TRBJ2-2 TRBV2
TGTGCCAGCAGCGGGGGGACAACCAGGGCCGATACGCAGTATTTT CASSGGTTRADTQYF - - 15 TRBJ2-3 TRBV9